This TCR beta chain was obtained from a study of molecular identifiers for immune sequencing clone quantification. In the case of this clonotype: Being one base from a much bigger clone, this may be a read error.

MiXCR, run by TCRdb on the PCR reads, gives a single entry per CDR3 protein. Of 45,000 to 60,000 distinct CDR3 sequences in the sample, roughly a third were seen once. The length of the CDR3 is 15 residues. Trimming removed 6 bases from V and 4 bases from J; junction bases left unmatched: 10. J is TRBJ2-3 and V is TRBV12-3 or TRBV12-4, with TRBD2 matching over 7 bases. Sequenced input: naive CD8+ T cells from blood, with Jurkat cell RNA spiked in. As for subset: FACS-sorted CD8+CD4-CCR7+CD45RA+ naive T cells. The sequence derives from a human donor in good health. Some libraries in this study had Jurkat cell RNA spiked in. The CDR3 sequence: CASSDREVGADTQYF. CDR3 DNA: TGTGCCAGCAGCGACCGGGAGGTTGGCGCAGATACGCAGTATTTT.